The 31 T cell receptor beta chains in this list originate from one sample, sequenced in a study of beta chain features in type 1 diabetes. Findings of the study overall: When Type 1 diabetes patients were examined, their TCRB CDR3s proved moderately but significantly shorter in all four CD4+ subsets.

Their target antigens are unknown. Every isolated RNA sample was fully reverse transcribed, so sequencing captured expressed TCRB transcripts. Clones were read by immunoSEQ multiplex PCR, and TCRdb kept only the in-frame ones, dropping some. The data contain about 660,000 clones, about 14% of them singletons. What was sequenced was naive CD4+ T cells from blood. All receptors come from a man in his late teens or twenties with type 1 diabetes.

The J gene is TRBJ2-5, the V gene TRBV5-1; TRBD1 agrees at 8 bases. Losses at the gene ends were 0 bases for V and 2 bases for J; bases not matched to a gene: 3. Germline V lookup: CDR1 SGHRS, CDR2 YFSETQ. This CDR3 has 15 residues. The CDR3 bases are TGCGCCAGCAGCTTGGTGGACAGGGAACAAGAGACCCAGTACTTC. Protein: CASSLVDREQETQYF.

Remarks on this clone: The same CDR3 is also encoded by other DNA sequences in this sample. The rearrangement uses TRBV5-1 and TRBJ2-1; 7 nucleotides match TRBD2. J lost 0 bases, V lost 3 bases, and 3 bases had no gene match. The CDR3 is 15 residues long. Germline V gives CDR1 SGHRS, CDR2 YFSETQ. Written as DNA, the CDR3 is TGCGCCAGCAGCTCTAGCGGAAGCTCCTACAATGAGCAGTTCTTC. Translation gives CASSSSGSSYNEQFF.

This clone was recorded a few times. The chain joins TRBV7-9 to TRBJ2-3; TRBD1 matches at 7 bases. Trimming at V came to 2 bases and at J to 1 base, leaving 6 bases not matched to a gene. Germline V CDR1 and CDR2: SEHNR, FQNEAQ (reference sequence). This CDR3 region has 16 residues. CDR3 bases: TGTGCCAGCAGCTTAATACAAGGACAGGGCACAGATACGCAGTATTTT. This translates into CASSLIQGQGTDTQYF.

This clone came up a few times. J is TRBJ2-1 and V is TRBV27; no reliable D call. This CDR3 contains 15 residues. V lost 5 bases and J 2 bases, leaving 13 bases between the germline ends. Germline V gene data show CDR1 as MNHEY and CDR2 as SMNVEV (reference sequence). The CDR3 is CASSPSYQPYNEQFF. As DNA, the CDR3 is TGTGCCAGCAGTCCATCCTATCAACCCTACAATGAGCAGTTCTTC.

The J gene is TRBJ2-3, the V gene TRBV29-1, with 9 bases aligning to TRBD1. The CDR3 length is 17 residues. Per the germline V gene, CDR1 is SQVTM and CDR2 is ANQGSEA. Trimming cost V 6 bases and J 1 base; bases outside gene matches: 14. CDR3 residues: CSVAGTGIFGGTDTQYF. Written as DNA, the CDR3 is TGCAGCGTGGCCGGGACAGGGATATTCGGAGGCACAGATACGCAGTATTTT.

The chain links TRBV6-5 to TRBJ2-7; tentatively, D is TRBD2 (6 bases). The CDR3 covers 16 residues. V gave up 2 bases and J gave up 0 bases, with 14 bases separating them. In germline, CDR1 is MNHEY, CDR2 SVGAGI. The CDR3 is CASSYRRGRGSYEQYF. DNA for the CDR3: TGTGCCAGCAGTTACCGGAGGGGCCGGGGCTCCTACGAGCAGTACTTC.

This clone was found a few times. V gene TRBV11-2 combines with J gene TRBJ2-1, with D possibly TRBD2 on 6 matching bases. The V end lost 4 bases, the J end lost 5 bases, and 15 bases lay between the germline ends. Germline values: CDR1 SGHAT, CDR2 FQNNGV. CDR3 length: 15 amino acids. This chain's CDR3 is CASSSRGAGNNEQFF. The CDR3 DNA follows: TGTGCCAGCAGCTCGCGTGGCGCGGGAAACAATGAGCAGTTCTTC.

The table lists this clone with a few counts. The rearrangement uses TRBV30 and TRBJ2-7; a weak D match, TRBD2 (5 bases). Deletions cut 4 bases from V and 2 bases from J, with 9 bases between. Per germline, CDR1 GTSNPN and CDR2 SVGIG (reference sequence). The length of the CDR3 is 12 residues. CDR3 loop: CAWKEGTYEQYF. The CDR3 nucleotides are TGTGCCTGGAAAGAGGGTACCTACGAGCAGTACTTC.

The chain links TRBV28 to TRBJ2-7; D is unresolved. The CDR3 runs 14 residues. Trimming took 4 bases from V and 6 from J, leaving 16 bases between them. The germline CDR1 and CDR2 sequences are MDHEN and SYDVKM. The CDR3 DNA is TGTGCCAGCAGTTCCCACGCCCCCCGGGCCGAGCAGTACTTC. This gives the protein CASSSHAPRAEQYF.

Details on this clone: A much larger clonotype is one base distant, so this may be a read error. The rearrangement links TRBV11-2 to TRBJ2-3; TRBD2 might be the D (6 bases). The length of the CDR3 is 14 residues. The V end was cut by 1 base, the J end by 1 base, with 6 bases between. CDR1 is SGHAT, CDR2 FQNNGV, per germline. In nucleotides, the CDR3 is TGTGCCAGCAGCTTAGCGGGAGGCACAGATACGCAGTATTTT. Its translation is CASSLAGGTDTQYF.

This clone was detected only a few times. V and J are TRBV29-1 and TRBJ2-2; TRBD2 aligns across 10 bases. After removal of 7 bases from V and 6 bases from J, the junction contained 11 bases not matched to a gene. The CDR3 contains 15 residues. The germline CDR1 and CDR2 sequences are SQVTM and ANQGSEA. The CDR3 DNA reads as TGCAGCGCCTCGTCGAGGACTAGCGGAGCCGGGGAGCTGTTTTTT. As protein: CSASSRTSGAGELFF.

The chain recombines TRBV28 with TRBJ2-7; TRBD1 or TRBD2 may be the D gene (5 bases each). Between the trimmed V and J ends, which lost 8 bases and 5 bases, there was a span of 16 bases. The CDR3 is 13 amino acids. CDR1 and CDR2 (germline): MDHEN, SYDVKM. The CDR3 here is CASRGADMDEQYF. CDR3 sequence (DNA): TGTGCCAGCCGCGGAGCGGACATGGACGAGCAGTACTTC.

This clone was observed a few times. V gene TRBV19 combines with J gene TRBJ2-1; 12 bases line up with TRBD1. The length of the CDR3 is 15 residues. V trimming: 2 bases; J trimming: 8 bases; junction bases outside the gene matches: 4. In germline, CDR1 is LNHDA, CDR2 SQIVND (reference sequence). CDR3 bases: TGTGCCAGTAGTATACGAGGGACAGGGGGCGATGAGCAGTTCTTC. Its translation is CASSIRGTGGDEQFF.

The chain uses TRBV19 and TRBJ2-2, with 7 bases that match TRBD1. V was clipped by 4 bases and J by 8 bases; unmatched bases: 1. This CDR3 is built from 12 residues. Looked up from germline, CDR1 is LNHDA and CDR2 is SQIVND (reference sequence). The CDR3 nucleotides are TGTGCCAGTAGTAAGGGGGCTGGGGAGCTGTTTTTT. Translation: CASSKGAGELFF.

The chain combines TRBV10-3 with TRBJ1-6; 8 nucleotides match TRBD1. Trimming took 5 bases from V and 9 from J; bases not matched to a gene: 6. The CDR3 covers 14 residues. Germline V gene data show CDR1 as ENHRY and CDR2 as SYGVKD. The CDR3 spells CAISFGQGFSPLHF. In DNA, the CDR3 is TGTGCCATCAGTTTCGGACAGGGTTTTTCACCCCTCCACTTT.

The V call is TRBV7-3, the J call TRBJ2-6; D ambiguous. The V gene's germline CDR1 is SGHTA and CDR2 FQGTGA. The CDR3 covers 15 residues. Trimming removed 3 bases at V and 0 bases at J, with 6 bases between. In DNA form, the CDR3 reads TGTGCCAGCAGCTTGACCCGCTCTGGGGCCAACGTCCTGACTTTC. It translates to CASSLTRSGANVLTF.

The table lists this clone with a few counts. This chain joins TRBV30 and TRBJ2-1; 10 nucleotides line up with TRBD2. The germline CDR1 and CDR2 sequences are GTSNPN and SVGIG (reference sequence). The CDR3 spans 15 residues. Unmatched junction bases numbered 5, after V lost 0 bases and J lost 6 bases. CDR3 bases: TGTGCCTGGAGTGTACTACTAGCGGGACTCAATGAGCAGTTCTTC. Amino acids: CAWSVLLAGLNEQFF.

The table lists this clone with a few counts. The chain uses TRBV7-9 and TRBJ1-1; D is undetermined. The germline gives CDR1 SEHNR, CDR2 FQNEAQ (reference sequence). This CDR3 has 18 amino acids. V lost 5 bases and J lost 6, with 28 bases in between. This CDR3 reads CASSPTWEAIKGDAEAFF. The CDR3 bases are TGTGCCAGCAGCCCGACTTGGGAGGCAATTAAGGGAGACGCTGAAGCTTTCTTT.

V gene TRBV19 combines with J gene TRBJ1-2; TRBD1 is a possible D gene (5 bases). CDR1 LNHDA and CDR2 SQIVND come from the germline V gene (reference sequence). V was shortened by 3 bases and J by 3 bases, with 17 bases between the two germline ends. This CDR3 spans 16 amino acids. In DNA form, the CDR3 reads TGTGCCAGTAGTATCGGGGGGAGTACGGGAGACTATGGCTACACCTTC. Translating it yields CASSIGGSTGDYGYTF.

The V and J genes are TRBV11-2 and TRBJ1-1; D is unresolved. The CDR3 consists of 13 residues. Trimming took 4 bases from V and 0 from J, leaving 6 bases between them. Germline values: CDR1 SGHAT, CDR2 FQNNGV. The CDR3 sequence is CASSSQLNTEAFF. CDR3 DNA: TGTGCCAGCAGCTCGCAGCTGAACACTGAAGCTTTCTTT.

The table lists this clone with a few counts. The identical CDR3 is also encoded by other nucleotide sequences in the sample. This chain joins TRBV7-2 and TRBJ2-6; D gene unclear. The germline V gene encodes CDR1 SGHTA and CDR2 FQGNSA. The germline V and J ends were trimmed by 1 base and 0 bases, with 1 base remaining between them. The CDR3 has 14 residues. Here the CDR3 reads CASSLDSGANVLTF. In DNA, the CDR3 is TGTGCCAGCAGCTTAGACTCTGGGGCCAACGTCCTGACTTTC.

This clone was seen more than once but under ten times. CDR3 sequence: CASSPPSSGGNNEQFF. The CDR3 DNA is TGTGCCAGCAGCCCTCCCAGCAGCGGGGGTAACAATGAGCAGTTCTTC. The chain combines TRBV7-8 with TRBJ2-1; 8 nucleotides line up with TRBD2. Per the germline V gene, CDR1 is SGHVS and CDR2 is FQNEAQ. The J segment lost 5 bases and the V segment lost 5 bases, leaving 11 bases of the junction unmatched. This CDR3 contains 16 residues.

V and J are TRBV12-2 and TRBJ2-4; the D segment call TRBD2 is taken from the table without a DNA check. TRBV12-2 represents a pseudogene. The CDR3 is made up of 15 amino acids. The CDR3 here is CASRTPPPGLAIQYF. CDR3 nucleotides: TGTGCAAGTCGCACCCCTCCTCCGGGACTAGCGATTCAGTACTTC.

This clone was counted between two and nine times. V gene TRBV10-3 combines with J gene TRBJ1-3, with a tentative D call TRBD1 (5 bases). CDR1 ENHRY and CDR2 SYGVKD come from the germline V gene. V shed 0 bases and J shed 5 bases, with 20 bases lying between them. The CDR3 has 18 amino acids. The CDR3 DNA follows: TGTGCCATCAGTGAGTCCTGGGGCGGAAAGGAAGGAAGAAACACCATATATTTT. It is translated as CAISESWGGKEGRNTIYF.

This rearrangement joins TRBV29-1 to TRBJ2-5, with D tentatively TRBD2 (5 bases). Germline lookup yields CDR1 SQVTM and CDR2 ANQGSEA. The CDR3 has 11 amino acids. V dropped 7 bases and J dropped 5 bases, with 11 bases sitting between them. DNA for the CDR3: TGCAGCGCTGGAGGCGGGGAGACCCAGTACTTC. Its protein product is CSAGGGETQYF. Combining the CDR3 with reference TRBV29-1 and TRBJ2-5 gives the whole variable domain SAVISQKPSRDICQRGTSLTIQCQVDSQVTMMFWYRQQPGQSLTLIATANQGSEATYESGFVIDKFPISRPNLTFSTLTVSNMSPEDSSIYLCSAGGGETQYFGPGTRLLVL.

This clone turned up a few times. The J gene is TRBJ2-5, the V gene TRBV2; TRBD2 matches at 8 bases. The CDR3 contains 15 residues. CDR1 and CDR2 from the germline V gene are SNHLY and FYNNEI. Trimming at V came to 2 bases and at J to 2 bases, leaving 4 bases not matched to a gene. DNA for the CDR3: TGTGCCAGCAGTGAAAGGGCTAGCGGGCAAGAGACCCAGTACTTC. Its translation is CASSERASGQETQYF.

This sequence joins TRBV6-1 and TRBJ2-5; no clear D. V was pared by 5 bases and J by 12 bases, with 13 bases between. The CDR3 is 11 amino acids. The V gene's germline CDR1 is MNHNS and CDR2 SASEGT. This chain's CDR3 is CASSYGQAKYF. The DNA for the CDR3 is TGTGCCAGCAGTTACGGCCAGGCGAAGTACTTC.

This chain joins TRBV27 and TRBJ2-1, with 7 bases aligning to TRBD2. This CDR3 has 15 amino acids. After removal of 3 bases from V and 6 bases from J, the junction contained 8 bases not matched to a gene. Germline V gives CDR1 MNHEY, CDR2 SMNVEV (reference sequence). The chain's CDR3 is CASSFSSGGLNEQFF. The CDR3 DNA reads as TGTGCCAGCAGTTTCTCTAGCGGAGGACTCAATGAGCAGTTCTTC.

This clone came up a few times. V is TRBV5-1 and J is TRBJ2-7, with 9 bases lining up with TRBD1. Germline V gene lookup returns CDR1 SGHRS and CDR2 YFSETQ. Trimming removed 0 bases from V and 2 bases from J; junction bases left unmatched: 12. This CDR3 comprises 18 residues. CDR3 coding DNA: TGCGCCAGCAGCTTGGTTGGGACAGGGAGGAGCCGTGCCTACGAGCAGTACTTC. It specifies CASSLVGTGRSRAYEQYF.

This sequence joins TRBV30 and TRBJ2-1; possible D gene TRBD2, 6 bases. Between the trimmed V and J ends, which lost 1 base and 6 bases, there was a span of 13 bases. The CDR3 has 14 amino acids. Germline CDR1 and CDR2: GTSNPN and SVGIG (reference sequence). CDR3: CAWSGLERSNEQFF. In nucleotides, the CDR3 is TGTGCCTGGAGTGGACTAGAAAGGAGCAATGAGCAGTTCTTC. The whole variable domain, filled in from reference TRBV30 and TRBJ2-1, reads SQTIHQWPATLVQPVGSPLSLECTVEGTSNPNLYWYRQAAGRGLQLLFYSVGIGQISSEVPQNLSASRPQDRQFILSSKKLLLSDSGFYLCAWSGLERSNEQFFGPGTRLTVL.

The chain employs TRBV18 and TRBJ1-1; D call uncertain. Germline lookup yields CDR1 KGHSH and CDR2 LQKENI. V was clipped by 0 bases and J by 7 bases, with 12 bases between them. CDR3 size: 14 residues. CDR3 in DNA: TGTGCCAGCTCACCACCTTGGTCACGTTTTGAAGCTTTCTTT. It yields the protein CASSPPWSRFEAFF. The whole variable domain, filled in from reference TRBV18 and TRBJ1-1, reads NAGVMQNPRHLVRRRGQEARLRCSPMKGHSHVYWYRQLPEEGLKFMVYLQKENIIDESGMPKERFSAEFPKEGPSILRIQQVVRGDSAAYFCASSPPWSRFEAFFGQGTRLTVV.